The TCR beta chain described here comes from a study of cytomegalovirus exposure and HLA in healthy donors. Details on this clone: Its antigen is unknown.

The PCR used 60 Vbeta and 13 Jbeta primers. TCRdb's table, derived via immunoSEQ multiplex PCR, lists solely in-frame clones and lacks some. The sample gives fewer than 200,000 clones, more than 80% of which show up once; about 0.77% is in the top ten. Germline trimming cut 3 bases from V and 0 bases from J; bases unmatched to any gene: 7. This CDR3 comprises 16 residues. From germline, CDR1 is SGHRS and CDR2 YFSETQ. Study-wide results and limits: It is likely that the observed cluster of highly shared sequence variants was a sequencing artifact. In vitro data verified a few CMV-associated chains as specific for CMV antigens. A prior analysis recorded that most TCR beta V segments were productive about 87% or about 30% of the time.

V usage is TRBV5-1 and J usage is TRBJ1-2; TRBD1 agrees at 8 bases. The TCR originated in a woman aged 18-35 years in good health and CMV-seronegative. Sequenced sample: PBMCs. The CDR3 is CASSWTTTGANYGYTF. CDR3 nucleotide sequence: TGCGCCAGCAGCTGGACGACGACAGGGGCTAACTATGGCTACACCTTC.